This T cell receptor beta chain was retrieved from a study of T cell responses to AZD1222 COVID-19 vaccine. Study-level findings and limits: Baseline testing showed seropositivity in only a handful of AZD1222 recipients. Two AZD1222 administrations were followed by greater Spike-specific TCR breadth and depth. Donors skewed white British and female; clonal diversity was possibly underestimated.

After removal of 5 bases from V and 3 bases from J, the junction contained 4 bases not matched to a gene. The CDR3 runs 15 residues. The germline gives CDR1 MNHNY, CDR2 SVGAGI (reference sequence). The data were produced by immunoSEQ multiplex PCR, yet TCRdb's version contains in-frame clones alone and is incomplete. This sample has some 190,000 clones, with approximately 86% found just once. Comment on this clone: Its antigen is unidentified.

This sequence was found in an adult in good health. The rearrangement links TRBV6-6 to TRBJ2-5; TRBD2 matches at 12 bases. The sequenced sample was peripheral blood, obtained on day 0 of AZD1222 vaccination. The CDR3 sequence: CASSPGLAGKETQYF. As DNA, the CDR3 is TGTGCCAGCAGTCCCGGACTAGCGGGGAAAGAGACCCAGTACTTC.